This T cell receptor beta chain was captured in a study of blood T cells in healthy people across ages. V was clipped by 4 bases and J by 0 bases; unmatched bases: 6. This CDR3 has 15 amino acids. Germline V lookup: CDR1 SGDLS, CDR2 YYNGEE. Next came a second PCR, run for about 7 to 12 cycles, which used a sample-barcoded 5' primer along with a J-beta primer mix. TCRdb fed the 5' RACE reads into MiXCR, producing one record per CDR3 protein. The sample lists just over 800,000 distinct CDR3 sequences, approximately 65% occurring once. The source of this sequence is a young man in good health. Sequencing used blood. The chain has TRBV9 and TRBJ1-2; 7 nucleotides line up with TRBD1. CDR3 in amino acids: CASSSHDRANYGYTF. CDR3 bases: TGTGCCAGCAGCTCCCATGACAGGGCTAACTATGGCTACACCTTC.